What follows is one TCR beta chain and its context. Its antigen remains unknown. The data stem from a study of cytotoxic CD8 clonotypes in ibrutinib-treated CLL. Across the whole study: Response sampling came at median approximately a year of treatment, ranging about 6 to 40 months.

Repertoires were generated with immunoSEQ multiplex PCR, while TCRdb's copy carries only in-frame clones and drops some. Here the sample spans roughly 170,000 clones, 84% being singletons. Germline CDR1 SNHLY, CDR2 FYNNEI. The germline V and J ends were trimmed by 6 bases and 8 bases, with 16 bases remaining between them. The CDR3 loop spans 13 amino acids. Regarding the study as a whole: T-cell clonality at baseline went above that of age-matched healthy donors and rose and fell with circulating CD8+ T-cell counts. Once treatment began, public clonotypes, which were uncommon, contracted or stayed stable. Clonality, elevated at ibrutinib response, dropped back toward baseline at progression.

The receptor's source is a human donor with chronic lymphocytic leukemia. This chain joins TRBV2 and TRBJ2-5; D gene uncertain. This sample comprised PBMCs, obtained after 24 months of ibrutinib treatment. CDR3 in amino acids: CASSVDNRYTQYF. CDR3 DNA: TGTGCCAGCAGCGTCGACAATCGGTACACCCAGTACTTC.